Here is one T cell receptor beta chain with its context. The sample is drawn from a study of blood T cell repertoires in COVID-19. V lost 0 bases to trimming and J lost 1 base, with 7 bases between them. CDR1 and CDR2 from the germline V gene are SGHVS and FNYEAQ. This CDR3 region has 15 residues. The repertoire was sequenced with immunoSEQ multiplex PCR; TCRdb's copy has only in-frame clones and lacks some. The sample contains roughly 150,000 clones, more than 65% of which appear only once. What was sequenced was peripheral blood. The source of this sequence is a woman in her fifties or sixties with acute or convalescent COVID-19. The V and J genes are TRBV7-6 and TRBJ1-3; D remains ambiguous. CDR3 protein: CASSLAEISGNTIYF. The CDR3 coding sequence is TGTGCCAGCAGCTTAGCTGAGATTTCTGGAAACACCATATATTTT.